This entry concerns a single TCR beta chain. Its antigen remains unidentified. Germline lookup yields CDR1 LNHDA and CDR2 SQIVND (reference sequence). The CDR3 is 16 amino acids. V was pared by 6 bases and J by 7 bases, with 22 bases between. TCRdb's copy holds only in-frame clones and misses some; the assay was immunoSEQ multiplex PCR. The table has more than 95,000 clones, about four fifths seen once. These data come from a study of T cell responses to AZD1222 COVID-19 vaccine. Study-level information: Second-dose intervals of approximately 4 or approximately 12 weeks were pooled.

Study-wide results and caveats: In all cases, repertoires were sampled only after the peak T cell response.

The rearrangement uses TRBV19 and TRBJ1-5; weak D call: TRBD1 (6 bases). Sample: peripheral blood, taken on day 0 of AZD1222 vaccination. The receptor comes from an adult in good health. CDR3 sequence reads: CASRVGGATQVQPQHF. The CDR3 DNA reads TGTGCCAGTAGGGTGGGGGGGGCTACCCAGGTCCAGCCCCAGCATTTT.